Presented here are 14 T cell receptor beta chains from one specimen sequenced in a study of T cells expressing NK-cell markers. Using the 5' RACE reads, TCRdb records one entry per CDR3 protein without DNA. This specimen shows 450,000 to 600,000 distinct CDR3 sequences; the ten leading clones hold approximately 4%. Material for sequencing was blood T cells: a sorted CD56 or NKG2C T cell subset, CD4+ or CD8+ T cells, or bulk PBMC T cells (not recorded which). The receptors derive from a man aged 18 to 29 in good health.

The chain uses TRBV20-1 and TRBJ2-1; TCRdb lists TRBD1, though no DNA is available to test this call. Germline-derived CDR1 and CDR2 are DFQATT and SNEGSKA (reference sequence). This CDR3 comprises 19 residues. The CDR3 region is CSARGAGRKINSSYNEQFF.

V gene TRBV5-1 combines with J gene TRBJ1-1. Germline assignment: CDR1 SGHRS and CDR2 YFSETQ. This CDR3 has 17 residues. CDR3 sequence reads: CASSTRGEADINTEAFF.

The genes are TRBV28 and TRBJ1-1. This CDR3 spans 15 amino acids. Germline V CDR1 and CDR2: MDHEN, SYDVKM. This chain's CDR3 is CASSLLLRGDTEAFF. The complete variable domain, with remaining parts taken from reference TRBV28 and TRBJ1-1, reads DVKVTQSSRYLVKRTGEKVFLECVQDMDHENMFWYRQDPGLGLRLIYFSYDVKMKEKGDIPEGYSVSREKKERFSLILESASTNQTSMYLCASSLLLRGDTEAFFGQGTRLTVV.

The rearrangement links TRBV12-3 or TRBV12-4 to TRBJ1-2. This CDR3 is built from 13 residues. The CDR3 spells CASSRTVNYGYTF.

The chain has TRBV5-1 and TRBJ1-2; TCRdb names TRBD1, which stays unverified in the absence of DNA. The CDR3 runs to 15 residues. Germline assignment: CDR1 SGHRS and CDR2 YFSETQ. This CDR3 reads CASSSGQNPNYGYTF.

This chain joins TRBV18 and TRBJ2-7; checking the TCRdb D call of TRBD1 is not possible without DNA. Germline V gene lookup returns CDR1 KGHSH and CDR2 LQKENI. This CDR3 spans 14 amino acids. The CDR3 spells CASLAGQGPYEQYF.

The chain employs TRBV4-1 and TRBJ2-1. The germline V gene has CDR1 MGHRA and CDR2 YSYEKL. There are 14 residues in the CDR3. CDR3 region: CASSQVYSSSEQFF.

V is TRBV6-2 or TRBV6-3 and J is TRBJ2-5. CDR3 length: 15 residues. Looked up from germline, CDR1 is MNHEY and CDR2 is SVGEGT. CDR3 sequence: CASSYSKGRQETQYF.

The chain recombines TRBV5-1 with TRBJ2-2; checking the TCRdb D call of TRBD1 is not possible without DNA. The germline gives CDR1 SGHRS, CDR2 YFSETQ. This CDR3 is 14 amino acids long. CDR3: CASSSGQNSGELFF.

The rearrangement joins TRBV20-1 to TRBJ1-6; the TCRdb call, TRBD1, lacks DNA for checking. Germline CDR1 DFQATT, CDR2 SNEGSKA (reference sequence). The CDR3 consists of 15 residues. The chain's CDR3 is CSASLRGRPHSPLHF.

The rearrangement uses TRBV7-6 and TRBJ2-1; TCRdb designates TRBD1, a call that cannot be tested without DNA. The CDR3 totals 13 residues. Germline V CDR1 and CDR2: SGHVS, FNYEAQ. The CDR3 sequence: CASSTGTINEQFF.

The CDR3 sequence: CASTRGTEETQYF. The chain uses TRBV5-1 and TRBJ2-5; without DNA, the TCRdb call of TRBD1 cannot be checked. This CDR3 region has 13 residues. Looked up from germline, CDR1 is SGHRS and CDR2 is YFSETQ.

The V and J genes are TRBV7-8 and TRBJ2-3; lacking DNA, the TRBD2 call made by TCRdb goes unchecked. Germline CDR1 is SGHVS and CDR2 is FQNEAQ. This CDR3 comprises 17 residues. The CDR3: CASSSLASGTWADTQYF.

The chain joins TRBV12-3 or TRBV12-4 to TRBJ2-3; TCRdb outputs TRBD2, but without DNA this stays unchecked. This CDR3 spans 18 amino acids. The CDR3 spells CASSLVAGPWVSTDTQYF.